Listed here are 28 T cell receptor beta chains from one sample, sequenced in a study of blood T cell repertoires in COVID-19. TCRdb's copy holds only in-frame clones and misses some; the assay was immunoSEQ multiplex PCR. Of 35,000 to 50,000 clones in the sample, around nine tenths were seen once. The sequencing sample was made of peripheral blood. These receptors came from a woman aged 35 to 49 with acute or convalescent COVID-19.

This chain's CDR3 is CASSERAGAGYGYTF. In DNA, the CDR3 is TGTGCCAGCAGTGAAAGGGCGGGGGCAGGCTATGGCTACACCTTC. The chain joins TRBV6-1 to TRBJ1-2, with D tentatively TRBD1 (6 bases). Germline CDR1 and CDR2: MNHNS and SASEGT. V dropped 2 bases and J dropped 4 bases, with 14 bases sitting between them. The CDR3 has 15 amino acids.

The V gene is TRBV5-4, the J gene TRBJ1-1; weak D call: TRBD1 (6 bases). Trimming cost V 2 bases and J 1 base, with 12 bases left between them. Per germline, CDR1 SGHNT and CDR2 YYREEE (reference sequence). The CDR3 is made up of 15 amino acids. The CDR3 nucleotides read TGTGCCAGCAGCTTCGTCGGACAGCCGAACACTGAAGCTTTCTTT. It translates to CASSFVGQPNTEAFF.

V usage is TRBV13 and J usage is TRBJ2-2, with 9 bases fitting TRBD2. CDR1 is PRHDT, CDR2 FYEKMQ, per germline (reference sequence). V lost 3 bases to trimming and J lost 2 bases; unmatched junction nucleotides: 4. The CDR3 is made up of 16 amino acids. CDR3 region: CASSFQRGVNTGELFF. In DNA, the CDR3 is TGTGCCAGCAGCTTTCAGCGGGGGGTTAACACCGGGGAGCTGTTTTTT. Full variable domain (outside the CDR3, taken from reference TRBV13 and TRBJ2-2): AAGVIQSPRHLIKEKRETATLKCYPIPRHDTVYWYQQGPGQDPQFLISFYEKMQSDKGSIPDRFSAQQFSDYHSELNMSSLELGDSALYFCASSFQRGVNTGELFFGEGSRLTVL.

The CDR3 bases are TGTGCCAGCAGTCCCTTAGCGGCATACGAGCAGTACTTC. Translated: CASSPLAAYEQYF. The rearrangement links TRBV14 to TRBJ2-7; maybe TRBD2 (6 bases). V lost 6 bases, J lost 4 bases, and 13 bases lay in between. The CDR3 has 13 amino acids. Germline CDR1 reads SGHDN; CDR2 reads FVKESK.

The genes are TRBV28 and TRBJ1-1; a weak D match, TRBD1 (5 bases). The CDR3 has 15 amino acids. V gave up 1 base and J gave up 5 bases, with 14 bases separating them. In germline, CDR1 is MDHEN, CDR2 SYDVKM. In DNA form, the CDR3 reads TGTGCCAGCAGTTTATCTTTCCAGGGAGGAACTGAAGCTTTCTTT. It specifies CASSLSFQGGTEAFF.

The chain has TRBV4-2 and TRBJ2-7, with 7 positions matching TRBD1. J lost 5 bases, V lost 0 bases, and 7 bases had no gene match. Germline CDR1 is LGHNA and CDR2 is YNFKEQ. This CDR3 is 15 amino acids long. The DNA of the CDR3 is TGTGCCAGCAGCCAAGACGGACAGGCGCTAAACGAGCAGTACTTC. It codes for CASSQDGQALNEQYF.

For the CDR3, the DNA is TGCAGCGTTGGCACGTCCGGGAATGAAAAACTGTTTTTT. Protein sequence: CSVGTSGNEKLFF. The chain links TRBV29-1 to TRBJ1-4, with unresolved D. Trimming took 4 bases from V and 5 from J, leaving 11 bases between them. There are 13 residues in the CDR3. Germline-derived CDR1 and CDR2 are SQVTM and ANQGSEA. The full variable domain, completed using reference TRBV29-1 and TRBJ1-4, is SAVISQKPSRDICQRGTSLTIQCQVDSQVTMMFWYRQQPGQSLTLIATANQGSEATYESGFVIDKFPISRPNLTFSTLTVSNMSPEDSSIYLCSVGTSGNEKLFFGSGTQLSVL.

The chain uses TRBV10-3 and TRBJ2-3; TRBD2 aligns across 8 bases. Unmatched junction bases numbered 8, after V lost 4 bases and J lost 2 bases. Germline-derived CDR1 and CDR2 are ENHRY and SYGVKD. The CDR3 runs 16 residues. The CDR3 protein is CAISGDGGGNTDTQYF. DNA for the CDR3: TGTGCCATCAGTGGGGATGGCGGGGGGAACACAGATACGCAGTATTTT.

The sample holds one count of this clone. This chain uses TRBV7-9 with TRBJ2-3; 11 bases are shared with TRBD2. The CDR3 has 18 residues. The J segment lost 3 bases and the V segment lost 5 bases, leaving 13 bases of the junction unmatched. The germline CDR1 and CDR2 sequences are SEHNR and FQNEAQ (reference sequence). The CDR3 bases are TGTGCCAGCAGCCCGAACGCTCTACTAGCGGGAGAAACAGATACGCAGTATTTT. Residues: CASSPNALLAGETDTQYF.

The chain has TRBV7-9 and TRBJ1-2, with 7 bases matching TRBD1. V dropped 1 base and J dropped 7; count of bases not matched to a gene: 6. In germline, CDR1 is SEHNR, CDR2 FQNEAQ (reference sequence). The CDR3 is 14 amino acids. The CDR3: CASSLGDRAGGYTF. The CDR3 region has the DNA TGTGCCAGCAGCTTAGGGGACAGAGCAGGTGGCTACACCTTC.

The chain joins TRBV4-3 to TRBJ1-6; 9 positions match TRBD1. Trimming cost V 0 bases and J 5 bases; bases outside gene matches: 8. This CDR3 spans 18 amino acids. Germline V lookup: CDR1 LGHNA, CDR2 YSLEER. CDR3 residues: CASSQDEGTGSNNSPLHF. The CDR3 coding sequence is TGCGCCAGCAGCCAAGATGAGGGGACAGGGAGTAATAATTCACCCCTCCACTTT.

The V gene is TRBV5-4, the J gene TRBJ2-3; D might be TRBD1 (5 bases). Germline lookup yields CDR1 SGHNT and CDR2 YYREEE (reference sequence). This CDR3 has 14 residues. V was cut by 2 bases and J by 5 bases, with 12 bases left in between. The CDR3 spells CASSLPGLLDTQYF. Here the CDR3 DNA reads TGTGCCAGCAGCTTACCAGGGTTGCTAGATACGCAGTATTTT.

This clone was seen a single time. CDR3 loop: CASSPGQKNQPQHF. CDR3 nucleotide sequence: TGTGCCAGCTCACCGGGACAGAAAAATCAGCCCCAGCATTTT. The V gene is TRBV18, the J gene TRBJ1-5; 7 bases are shared with TRBD1. The CDR3 totals 14 residues. Germline CDR1 and CDR2: KGHSH and LQKENI. Trimming at V came to 3 bases and at J to 4 bases, leaving 3 bases not matched to a gene.

The J gene is TRBJ2-7, the V gene TRBV11-2; 9 nucleotides agree with TRBD1. CDR3 length: 15 amino acids. V lost 5 bases and J lost 1; bases outside the gene matches: 6. Germline CDR1 is SGHAT and CDR2 is FQNNGV. The CDR3 protein is CASSRSGTGSYEQYF. CDR3 nucleotides: TGTGCCAGCAGCCGTTCCGGGACAGGGTCCTACGAGCAGTACTTC.

V is TRBV28 and J is TRBJ1-4, with 11 positions matching TRBD1. The CDR3 totals 15 residues. Germline assignment: CDR1 MDHEN and CDR2 SYDVKM. The ends lost 4 bases at V and 5 bases at J; junction bases unmatched: 3. Here the CDR3 DNA reads TGTGCCAGCAGTTCGGGGACAGGGGGGAATGAAAAACTGTTTTTT. Residues: CASSSGTGGNEKLFF.

V and J are TRBV7-9 and TRBJ2-1; 9 bases align to TRBD2. Germline V CDR1 and CDR2: SEHNR, FQNEAQ (reference sequence). The CDR3 spans 16 residues. The J segment lost 6 bases and the V segment lost 6 bases, leaving 12 bases of the junction unmatched. Written as DNA, the CDR3 is TGTGCCAGCAGATTTCTCCAGCGGGGGGCCCGCAATGAGCAGTTCTTC. This gives the protein CASRFLQRGARNEQFF.

The chain has TRBV9 and TRBJ1-2; 7 nucleotides agree with TRBD1. V trimming: 5 bases; J trimming: 3 bases; junction bases outside the gene matches: 7. Germline V gene data show CDR1 as SGDLS and CDR2 as YYNGEE. CDR3 size: 14 residues. In DNA form, the CDR3 reads TGTGCCAGCAGTGCACAGGGGCCCGACTATGGCTACACCTTC. Encoded protein: CASSAQGPDYGYTF.

CDR3 nucleotides: TGTGCCAGTAGTATAGCCGTGACTAGCGGGGGAGAGACCCAGTACTTC. This encodes CASSIAVTSGGETQYF. The J gene is TRBJ2-5, the V gene TRBV19; 12 nucleotides align to TRBD2. CDR1 LNHDA and CDR2 SQIVND come from the germline V gene (reference sequence). The CDR3 length is 16 residues. Losses at the gene ends were 1 base for V and 4 bases for J; bases not matched to a gene: 4.

This clone has a handful of counts. The J gene is TRBJ2-2, the V gene TRBV24-1; 7 bases line up with TRBD1. The ends lost 3 bases at V and 1 base at J; junction bases unmatched: 7. The length of the CDR3 is 17 residues. Per germline, CDR1 KGHDR and CDR2 SFDVKD. The CDR3 loop reads CATSDRQGLGNTGELFF. The CDR3, as DNA: TGTGCCACCAGTGATCGACAGGGCCTAGGGAACACCGGGGAGCTGTTTTTT.

The chain links TRBV6-5 to TRBJ1-3, with TRBD1 as a possible D gene (5 bases). Germline CDR1 reads MNHEY; CDR2 reads SVGAGI. The CDR3 runs 13 residues. Trimming took 6 bases from V and 6 from J, leaving 12 bases between them. The CDR3 DNA is TGTGCCAGCAGCCGCGGGACGGAAAACACCATATATTTT. It is translated as CASSRGTENTIYF.

The DNA of the CDR3 is TGTGCCACCAGCAGGGGGACAGCCATTGAAGCTTTCTTT. Translating gives CATSRGTAIEAFF. This sequence joins TRBV15 and TRBJ1-1; 7 bases are shared with TRBD1. Germline CDR1 is LNHNV and CDR2 is YYDKDF (reference sequence). After removal of 3 bases from V and 7 bases from J, the junction contained 5 bases not matched to a gene. The CDR3 consists of 13 residues. Looking up the rest from reference TRBV15 and TRBJ1-1 gives the full variable domain: DAMVIQNPRYQVTQFGKPVTLSCSQTLNHNVMYWYQQKSSQAPKLLFHYYDKDFNNEADTPDNFQSRRPNTSFCFLDIRSPGLGDTAMYLCATSRGTAIEAFFGQGTRLTVV.

In its sample, this clone was seen a few times. In nucleotides, the CDR3 is TGTGCCAGCAGCTTACGGGACAGTGATTTCTATGGCTACACCTTC. Residues: CASSLRDSDFYGYTF. V and J are TRBV7-6 and TRBJ1-2, with TRBD1 matching 7 bases. CDR1 and CDR2 (germline): SGHVS, FNYEAQ. This CDR3 is built from 15 residues. V was pared by 2 bases and J by 4 bases, with 7 bases of the junction left unmatched.

The rearrangement joins TRBV7-2 to TRBJ2-3; 15 bases align to TRBD2. The CDR3 consists of 17 residues. Germline CDR1 reads SGHTA; CDR2 reads FQGNSA. The J segment lost 3 bases and the V segment lost 1 base, leaving 2 bases of the junction unmatched. The CDR3 sequence is CASSLVGTSGGTDTQYF. As DNA, the CDR3 is TGTGCCAGCAGCTTAGTTGGGACTAGCGGGGGGACAGATACGCAGTATTTT.

This rearrangement joins TRBV20-1 to TRBJ1-1; a weak D match, TRBD1 (5 bases). Per the germline V gene, CDR1 is DFQATT and CDR2 is SNEGSKA (reference sequence). Trimming left V 3 bases short and J 0 bases short, with 14 bases between. The CDR3 sequence is 15 residues long. CDR3 loop: CSASFRGVVNTEAFF. The CDR3 DNA reads TGCAGTGCTAGTTTTAGGGGCGTTGTGAACACTGAAGCTTTCTTT.

This rearrangement joins TRBV30 to TRBJ1-1; a possible D gene is TRBD1 (6 bases). CDR1 is GTSNPN, CDR2 SVGIG, per germline (reference sequence). The CDR3 spans 14 residues. Trimming took 4 bases from V and 0 from J, leaving 12 bases between them. The CDR3 sequence is CAWTIAGVNTEAFF. Here the CDR3 DNA reads TGTGCCTGGACCATCGCAGGGGTGAACACTGAAGCTTTCTTT.

The V and J genes are TRBV29-1 and TRBJ2-7; D may be TRBD2 (6 bases). CDR3 length equals 16 residues. The germline gives CDR1 SQVTM, CDR2 ANQGSEA. V lost 7 bases, J lost 3 bases, and 25 bases lay in between. CDR3 nucleotides: TGCAGCGCGGGCGAGGCTAGCGCGCTGCACTACTACGAGCAGTACTTC. Residues: CSAGEASALHYYEQYF.

The chain carries TRBV4-1 and TRBJ1-1, with D possibly being TRBD1 (5 bases). Germline V gives CDR1 MGHRA, CDR2 YSYEKL. V was clipped by 0 bases and J by 10 bases, with 15 bases between them. CDR3 length: 14 residues. CDR3 protein: CASSQERGGPGAFF. The CDR3 region has the DNA TGCGCCAGCAGCCAAGAAAGGGGAGGCCCTGGAGCTTTCTTT.

This clone was recorded once. The chain combines TRBV28 with TRBJ2-2; no clear D gene. Between the trimmed V and J ends, which lost 3 bases and 7 bases, there was a span of 3 bases. There are 11 residues in the CDR3. Germline V CDR1 and CDR2: MDHEN, SYDVKM. CDR3 region: CASSFIGELFF. CDR3 coding DNA: TGTGCCAGCAGTTTCATCGGGGAGCTGTTTTTT.